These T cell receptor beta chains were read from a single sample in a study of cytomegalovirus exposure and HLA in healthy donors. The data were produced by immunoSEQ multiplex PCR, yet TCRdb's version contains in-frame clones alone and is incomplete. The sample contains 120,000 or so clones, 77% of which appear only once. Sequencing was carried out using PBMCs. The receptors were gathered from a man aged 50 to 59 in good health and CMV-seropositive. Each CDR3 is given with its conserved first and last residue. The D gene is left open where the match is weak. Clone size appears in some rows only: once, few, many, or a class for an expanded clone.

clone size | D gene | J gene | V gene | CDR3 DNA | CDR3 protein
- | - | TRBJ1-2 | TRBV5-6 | TGTGCCAGCAGCTTGATGGACAGAGGTCCTTATGGCTACACCTTC | CASSLMDRGPYGYTF
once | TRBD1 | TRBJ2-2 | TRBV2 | TGTGCCAGCAGGGACGCCCCGGGGGCAGGGGGCGCTTCCGGGGAGCTGTTTTTT | CASRDAPGAGGASGELFF
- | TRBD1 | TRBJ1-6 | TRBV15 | TGTGCCACCAGCAGGGGGACAGGGGTTGGTGATTCACCCCTCCACTTT | CATSRGTGVGDSPLHF
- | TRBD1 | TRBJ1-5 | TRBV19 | TGTGCCAGTAGAACCGGGACAGCGTGGCAGCCCCAGCATTTT | CASRTGTAWQPQHF
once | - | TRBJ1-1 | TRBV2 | TGTGCCAGCAGTAGGGAGCGCATGAACACTGAAGCTTTCTTT | CASSRERMNTEAFF
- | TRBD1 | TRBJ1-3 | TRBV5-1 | TGCGCCAGCAGCGCTTCGGGACAGCTCTCTGGAAACACCATATATTTT | CASSASGQLSGNTIYF
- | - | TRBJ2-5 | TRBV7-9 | TGTGCCAGCAGCGCCAGGGGGGCTGGGGAGACCCAGTACTTC | CASSARGAGETQYF
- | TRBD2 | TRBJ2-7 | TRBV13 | TGTGCCAGCAGTTCCGAAGGCGGGAGTTACGAGCAGTACTTC | CASSSEGGSYEQYF
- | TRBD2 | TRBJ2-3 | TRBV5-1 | TGCGCCAGCAGCTTGGCCACGTCTAGCGGGAGGAAGGATACGCAGTATTTT | CASSLATSSGRKDTQYF
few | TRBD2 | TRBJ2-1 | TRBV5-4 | TGTGCCAGCAGCGTGACTAGCGGGGGGGACAATGAGCAGTTCTTC | CASSVTSGGDNEQFF
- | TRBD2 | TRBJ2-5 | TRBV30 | TGTGCCTGGGTGACTAGCGGGGGGGAGACCCAGTACTTC | CAWVTSGGETQYF
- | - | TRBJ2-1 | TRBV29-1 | TGCAGCGGCCGAACGGACAGTTACTACAATGAGCAGTTCTTC | CSGRTDSYYNEQFF
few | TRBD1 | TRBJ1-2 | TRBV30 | TGTGCCTGGGACATCGCCACAGGGGAAGGCTACACCTTC | CAWDIATGEGYTF
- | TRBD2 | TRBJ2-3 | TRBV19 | TGTGCCAGTAGCCCTAGCGGGGGCCTCACAGATACGCAGTATTTT | CASSPSGGLTDTQYF
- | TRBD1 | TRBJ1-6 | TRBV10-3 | TGTGCCATCAGTGAGTCGACAGGGATGGGTTCACCCCTCCACTTT | CAISESTGMGSPLHF
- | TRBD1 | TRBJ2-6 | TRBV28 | TGTGCCAGCCGGGGACAGGATATGTCTGGGGCCAACGTCCTGACTTTC | CASRGQDMSGANVLTF
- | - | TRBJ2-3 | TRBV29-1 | TGCAGCGTTTGTACACCAAGCACAGATACGCAGTATTTT | CSVCTPSTDTQYF
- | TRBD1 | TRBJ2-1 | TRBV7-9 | TGTGCCAGCAGCTTAGGTGGGGCGGACAGGTACTCCTACAATGAGCAGTTCTTC | CASSLGGADRYSYNEQFF
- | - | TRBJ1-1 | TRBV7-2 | TGTGCCAGCAGCTTTTCAGAAAACACTGAAGCTTTCTTT | CASSFSENTEAFF
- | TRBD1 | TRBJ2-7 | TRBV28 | TGTGCCAGCAGTGAGGCAGGACAGGGATCCTACGAGCAGTACTTC | CASSEAGQGSYEQYF
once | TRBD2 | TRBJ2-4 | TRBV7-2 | TGTGCCAGCAGCTGGGGGGAGGGGAGGGCCAAAAACATTCAGTACTTC | CASSWGEGRAKNIQYF
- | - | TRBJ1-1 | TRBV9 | TGTGCCAGCAGCCCATACAGGGACCCAAACACTGAAGCTTTCTTT | CASSPYRDPNTEAFF
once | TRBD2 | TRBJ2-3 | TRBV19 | TGTGCCAGTAGACCTACTAGCGGCGCCACAGATACGCAGTATTTT | CASRPTSGATDTQYF
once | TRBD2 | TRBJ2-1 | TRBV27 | TGTGCCAGCAGTTCAACAGTCGGCGTTGGACTAGCGGGTTTTGGGCAGTTCTTC | CASSSTVGVGLAGFGQFF
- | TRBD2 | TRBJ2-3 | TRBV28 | TGTGCCAGCAGTCGAGCGGGGGATCCCCCAGATACGCAGTATTTT | CASSRAGDPPDTQYF
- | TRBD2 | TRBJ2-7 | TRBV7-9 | TGTGCCAGCAGCATCACTAGCGGGACCCACGAGCAGTACTTC | CASSITSGTHEQYF
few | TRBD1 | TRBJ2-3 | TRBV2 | TGTGCCAGCCACAGGGGGCATGAAGATACGCAGTATTTT | CASHRGHEDTQYF
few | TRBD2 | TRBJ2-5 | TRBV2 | TGTGCCAGCAGCCCCGGAGTTTCGGCCGGGGGGGAGACCCAGTACTTC | CASSPGVSAGGETQYF
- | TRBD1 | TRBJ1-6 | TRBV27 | TGTGCCAGCTGCCCCCGGGACAGGGGGACCTATAATTCACCCCTCCACTTT | CASCPRDRGTYNSPLHF
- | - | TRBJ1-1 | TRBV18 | TGTGCCAGCTCACCGGCAGCGACGGGCACTGAAGCTTTCTTT | CASSPAATGTEAFF
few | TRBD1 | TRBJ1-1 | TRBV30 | TGTGCCTGGAGTAAAGGGCAGGGGGACACTGAAGCTTTCTTT | CAWSKGQGDTEAFF
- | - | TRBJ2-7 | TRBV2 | TGTGCCAGCAGTAGGGACACGCCAGGGGAGCAGTACTTC | CASSRDTPGEQYF
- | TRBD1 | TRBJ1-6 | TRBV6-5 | TGTGCCAGCAGTTATCAGGGGGTAGGCAATTCACCCCTCCACTTT | CASSYQGVGNSPLHF
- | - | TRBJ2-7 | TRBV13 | TGTGCCAGCACCTTCAGACACGGCTACGAGCAGTACTTC | CASTFRHGYEQYF
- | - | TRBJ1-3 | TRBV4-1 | TGCGCCAGCAGCCCCATGCACGGGGTCTCTGGAAACACCATATATTTT | CASSPMHGVSGNTIYF
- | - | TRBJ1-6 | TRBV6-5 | TGTGCCAGCAGTTCCAGGCAGGGATCGGGCAATTCACCCCTCCACTTT | CASSSRQGSGNSPLHF
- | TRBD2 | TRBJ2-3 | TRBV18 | TGTGCCAGCTCACCACCGGGCCGGGGGGCAGATACGCAGTATTTT | CASSPPGRGADTQYF
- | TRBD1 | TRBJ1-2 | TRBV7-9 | TGTGCCAGCAGCCGGGACAGTAACTATGGCTACACCTTC | CASSRDSNYGYTF
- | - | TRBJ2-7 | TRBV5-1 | TGCGCCAGCAGCTTTGGGGGAAGGGGGTATGACGAGCAGTACTTC | CASSFGGRGYDEQYF
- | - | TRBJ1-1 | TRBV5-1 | TGCGCCAGCAGCTTGGGGACCGGGGATACGCGAGCTTTCTTT | CASSLGTGDTRAFF
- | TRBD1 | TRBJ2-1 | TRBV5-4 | TGTGCCAGCAGCTTCCGACAGGGGGGCTTTGCTGAGCAGTTCTTC | CASSFRQGGFAEQFF
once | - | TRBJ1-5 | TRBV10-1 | TGCGCCAGCAGTGCGGAGGGGAATCAGCCCCAGCATTTT | CASSAEGNQPQHF
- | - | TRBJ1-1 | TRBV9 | TGTGCCAGCAGCGTAGGTGACAGCCTGAACACTGAAGCTTTCTTT | CASSVGDSLNTEAFF
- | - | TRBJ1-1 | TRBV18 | TGTGCCAGCTCACCGACAGGGAACACTGAAGCTTTCTTT | CASSPTGNTEAFF
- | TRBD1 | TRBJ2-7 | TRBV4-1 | TGCGCCAGCAGCCAAGGTCCCGGGACAGGGGAAACTTTC | CASSQGPGTGETF